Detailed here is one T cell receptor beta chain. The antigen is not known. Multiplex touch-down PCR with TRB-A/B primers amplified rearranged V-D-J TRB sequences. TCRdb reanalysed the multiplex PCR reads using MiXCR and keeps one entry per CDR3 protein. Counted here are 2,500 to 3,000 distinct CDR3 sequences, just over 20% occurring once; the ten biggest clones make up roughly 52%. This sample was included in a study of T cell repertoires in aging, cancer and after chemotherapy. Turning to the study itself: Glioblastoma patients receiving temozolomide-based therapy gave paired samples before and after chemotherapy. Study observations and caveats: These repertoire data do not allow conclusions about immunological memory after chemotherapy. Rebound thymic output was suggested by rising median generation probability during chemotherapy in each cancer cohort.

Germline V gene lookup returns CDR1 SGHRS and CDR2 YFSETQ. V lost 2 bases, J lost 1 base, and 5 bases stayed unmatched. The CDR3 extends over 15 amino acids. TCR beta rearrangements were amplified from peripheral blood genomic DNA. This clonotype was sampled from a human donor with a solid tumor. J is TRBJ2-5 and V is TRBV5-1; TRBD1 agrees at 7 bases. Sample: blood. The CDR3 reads CASSFLTGSQETQYF. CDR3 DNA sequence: TGCGCCAGCAGCTTCCTGACAGGGTCCCAAGAGACCCAGTACTTC.